A single sample is the source of the 21 T cell receptor beta chains below, sequenced in a study of cytomegalovirus exposure and HLA in healthy donors. Both 60 Vbeta primers and 13 Jbeta primers went into the PCR. Generated by immunoSEQ multiplex PCR, the TCRdb table keeps only in-frame clones and is missing some. The data hold roughly 130,000 clones, with roughly 74% observed a single time. The sample was PBMCs. Receptor source: a woman between 50 and 59 years old in good health and CMV-seropositive.

This sequence joins TRBV7-9 and TRBJ1-3, with D tentatively TRBD1 (5 bases). CDR3 length: 14 residues. Trimming shortened V by 2 bases and J by 8 bases, and 13 bases separated the two germline ends. Per the germline V gene, CDR1 is SEHNR and CDR2 is FQNEAQ (reference sequence). The CDR3: CASSLIGVTDTIYF. For the CDR3, the DNA is TGTGCCAGCAGCTTAATAGGGGTGACGGACACCATATATTTT.

This clone was seen only once. The chain uses TRBV5-4 and TRBJ1-2; 9 bases are shared with TRBD1. The CDR3 contains 15 residues. Trimming took 6 bases from V and 3 from J; bases not matched to a gene: 9. CDR1 and CDR2 from the germline V gene are SGHNT and YYREEE (reference sequence). The CDR3 is CASKIYRGPYYGYTF. CDR3 coding DNA: TGTGCCAGCAAAATATACAGGGGGCCCTACTATGGCTACACCTTC.

J is TRBJ2-4 and V is TRBV19; D might be TRBD2 (5 bases). Trimming left V 3 bases short and J 8 bases short, with 14 bases between. Germline V CDR1 and CDR2: LNHDA, SQIVND (reference sequence). This CDR3 comprises 14 residues. The CDR3 DNA reads as TGTGCCAGTAGTATGCGTTTAGGGCGGGACATTCAGTACTTC. It translates to CASSMRLGRDIQYF.

The genes are TRBV5-1 and TRBJ1-4; D unclear. Germline V gene data show CDR1 as SGHRS and CDR2 as YFSETQ. V lost 4 bases and J 2 bases, leaving 9 bases between the germline ends. This CDR3 region has 14 residues. CDR3 sequence reads: CASSVGSTNEKLFF. CDR3 in DNA: TGCGCCAGCAGCGTGGGCAGTACTAATGAAAAACTGTTTTTT.

The chain combines TRBV30 with TRBJ1-1; 7 bases map to TRBD1. J lost 1 base, V lost 4 bases, and 15 bases had no gene match. CDR3 length: 17 residues. Germline values: CDR1 GTSNPN, CDR2 SVGIG (reference sequence). The CDR3 sequence is CAWTKFSQGQSNTEAFF. The CDR3 DNA sequence: TGTGCCTGGACCAAATTCTCACAGGGGCAATCGAACACTGAAGCTTTCTTT.

The chain recombines TRBV5-1 with TRBJ1-4; D gene uncertain. Germline V gene lookup returns CDR1 SGHRS and CDR2 YFSETQ. The CDR3 runs to 14 residues. V gave up 4 bases and J gave up 4 bases, with 11 bases separating them. This CDR3 reads CASSPLGNNEKLFF. CDR3 DNA sequence: TGCGCCAGCAGCCCCCTGGGCAATAATGAAAAACTGTTTTTT. The variable domain in full, with the rest retrieved from reference TRBV5-1 and TRBJ1-4, is KAGVTQTPRYLIKTRGQQVTLSCSPISGHRSVSWYQQTPGQGLQFLFEYFSETQRNKGNFPGRFSGRQFSNSRSEMNVSTLELGDSALYLCASSPLGNNEKLFFGSGTQLSVL.

The rearrangement joins TRBV10-3 to TRBJ1-4; D is unresolved. The CDR3 loop spans 13 amino acids. The ends were cut back, 3 bases at V and 0 bases at J, with 2 bases in the middle. From germline, CDR1 is ENHRY and CDR2 SYGVKD. Here the CDR3 DNA reads TGTGCCATCAGTGACACAACTAATGAAAAACTGTTTTTT. The encoded protein is CAISDTTNEKLFF.

This clone showed up just a few times. This chain uses TRBV27 with TRBJ2-3; D remains unclear. Between the trimmed V and J ends, which lost 5 bases and 1 base, there was a span of 10 bases. The CDR3 is 14 residues long. CDR1 is MNHEY, CDR2 SMNVEV, per germline (reference sequence). The CDR3, as DNA: TGTGCCAGCAGTCGCAAGACACGCACAGATACGCAGTATTTT. Translated: CASSRKTRTDTQYF.

This clone was counted only a few times. This chain links TRBV5-5 with TRBJ2-7, with TRBD1 matching over 8 bases. The germline V gene has CDR1 SGHKS and CDR2 YYEKEE (reference sequence). With V trimmed by 5 bases and J by 2 bases, 6 bases remained unmatched. There are 14 residues in the CDR3. This chain's CDR3 is CASRAGTGPYEQYF. The CDR3 DNA sequence: TGTGCCAGCAGAGCCGGGACAGGCCCCTACGAGCAGTACTTC.

The CDR3: CASSFGTVNTEAFF. In DNA, the CDR3 is TGTGCCAGCAGCTTCGGGACTGTGAACACTGAAGCTTTCTTT. V usage is TRBV13 and J usage is TRBJ1-1, with a tentative D call TRBD1 (5 bases). Germline CDR1 PRHDT, CDR2 FYEKMQ (reference sequence). V lost 3 bases and J 0 bases, leaving 8 bases between the germline ends. The CDR3 spans 14 residues.

This clone was recorded a few times. The rearrangement joins TRBV30 to TRBJ2-3; no definite D call. V lost 6 bases and J lost 0, with 10 bases in between. This CDR3 spans 13 amino acids. Germline loops: CDR1 GTSNPN, CDR2 SVGIG (reference sequence). The CDR3 sequence is CACSGSSTDTQYF. The CDR3 region has the DNA TGTGCCTGTTCCGGGTCTAGCACAGATACGCAGTATTTT.

Only one count was recorded for this clone. The chain is built from TRBV6-5 and TRBJ2-7, with D tentatively TRBD2 (6 bases). V shed 4 bases and J shed 9 bases, with 25 bases lying between them. Germline V gene lookup returns CDR1 MNHEY and CDR2 SVGAGI. This CDR3 region has 16 residues. CDR3 in amino acids: CASSSLPTGLLRAQYF. CDR3 nucleotide sequence: TGTGCCAGCAGTTCCCTACCTACGGGACTCCTCCGAGCGCAGTACTTC.

The chain recombines TRBV5-1 with TRBJ2-7, with TRBD1 as a possible D gene (6 bases). Trimming removed 0 bases from V and 3 bases from J, with 13 bases in between. Germline CDR1 and CDR2: SGHRS and YFSETQ. The CDR3 is 15 amino acids. CDR3 sequence: CASSLEGGKGYEQYF. In nucleotides, the CDR3 is TGCGCCAGCAGCTTGGAAGGGGGAAAGGGCTACGAGCAGTACTTC.

This sequence joins TRBV6-5 and TRBJ1-6; D possibly corresponds to TRBD1 (5 bases). The V end lost 7 bases, the J end lost 0 bases, and 7 bases lay between the germline ends. The CDR3 contains 14 residues. Germline V gene sequence: CDR1 MNHEY, CDR2 SVGAGI. The CDR3 DNA sequence: TGTGCCAGCACTGACAGCTCCTATAATTCACCCCTCCACTTT. This codes for CASTDSSYNSPLHF.

This chain connects TRBV11-3 to TRBJ1-2; D is uncertain. The CDR3 has 12 residues. Trimming took 1 base from V and 4 from J, leaving 4 bases between them. The germline V gene has CDR1 SGHNT and CDR2 YENEEA. The CDR3 nucleotides read TGTGCCAGCAGCTTAGGCGGCTATGGCTACACCTTC. Residues: CASSLGGYGYTF.

The chain couples TRBV2 to TRBJ1-2; 9 bases are shared with TRBD1. The CDR3 sequence is 14 residues long. CDR1 and CDR2 from the germline V gene are SNHLY and FYNNEI. With V trimmed by 5 bases and J by 10 bases, 11 bases remained unmatched. In DNA, the CDR3 is TGTGCCAGCAGTTTTTATACAGGGGGCGAGGACTACACCTTC. It codes for CASSFYTGGEDYTF.

The J gene is TRBJ1-4, the V gene TRBV19; D call uncertain. Trimming pared 6 bases from V and 7 bases from J, leaving 12 bases between. The CDR3 length is 13 residues. Germline CDR1 reads LNHDA; CDR2 reads SQIVND (reference sequence). This CDR3 is CASSTDRGEKLFF. The CDR3 DNA follows: TGTGCCAGTAGCACGGATAGAGGTGAAAAACTGTTTTTT.

This rearrangement joins TRBV15 to TRBJ2-2; no clear D gene. V was pared by 0 bases and J by 5 bases, with 4 bases between. CDR1 and CDR2 from the germline V gene are LNHNV and YYDKDF (reference sequence). This CDR3 region has 13 residues. The CDR3 reads CATSRDPTGELFF. The DNA for the CDR3 is TGTGCCACCAGCAGAGATCCTACCGGGGAGCTGTTTTTT.

The chain couples TRBV5-1 to TRBJ1-1; 10 bases fit TRBD1. Germline loops: CDR1 SGHRS, CDR2 YFSETQ. This CDR3 is built from 22 residues. The V segment lost 1 base and the J segment 2 bases; nucleotides outside the gene matches: 23. CDR3 in amino acids: CASSLFPTPGTGAGVRNTEAFF. In nucleotides, the CDR3 is TGCGCCAGCAGCTTGTTCCCTACTCCCGGGACAGGGGCCGGGGTCCGAAACACTGAAGCTTTCTTT.

The rearrangement joins TRBV6-1 to TRBJ1-2; 9 nucleotides align to TRBD1. The germline V gene has CDR1 MNHNS and CDR2 SASEGT. The CDR3 runs 14 residues. Losses at the gene ends were 4 bases for V and 2 bases for J; bases not matched to a gene: 2. CDR3 nucleotide sequence: TGTGCCAGCAGTGCCGGGACAGGGAACTATGGCTACACCTTC. This gives the protein CASSAGTGNYGYTF.

V is TRBV5-1 and J is TRBJ1-1, with 7 bases identical to TRBD1. The CDR3 is 15 residues long. Germline loops: CDR1 SGHRS, CDR2 YFSETQ. V lost 4 bases and J lost 6; bases outside the gene matches: 12. As DNA, the CDR3 is TGCGCCAGCAGCCTGTTGGTCAGGGGGGATCCTGAAGCTTTCTTT. This encodes CASSLLVRGDPEAFF.